What follows are 16 T cell receptor beta chains derived from one specimen sequenced in a study of cytomegalovirus exposure and HLA in healthy donors (dated by TCRdb to about 2017). Receptor amplification or capture employed the immunoSEQ multiplex PCR assay. A mixture of 60 forward primers for TCR Vbeta segments and 13 reverse primers for TCR Jbeta segments was used in the multiplex PCR. As stored in TCRdb, this immuneACCESS dataset retains in-frame rearrangements with V and J assigned. A fraction of the clones does not appear; measured against another copy, unresolved V genes explain less than half of the discrepancy, and the remainder lacks a known reason. The sample data list around 94,000 clones, and over 70% of these were observed just once. The ten largest clones represent 4.5% to 5% of the sample. Sequences were obtained from PBMCs. These receptors were taken from a woman aged 35 to 49 in good health and CMV-seronegative.

The J gene is TRBJ1-1, the V gene TRBV7-2; tentative D call: TRBD1 (5 bases). The CDR3 has 15 residues. The V gene's germline CDR1 is SGHTA and CDR2 FQGNSA. V was shortened by 4 bases and J by 4 bases, with 16 bases between the two germline ends. This CDR3 reads CASSSGSTRGTEAFF. The CDR3 coding sequence is TGTGCCAGCAGCTCAGGGTCAACCCGTGGCACTGAAGCTTTCTTT.

This clone appeared a few times. This chain links TRBV7-9 with TRBJ1-6, with D possibly TRBD1 on 6 matching bases. Trimming left V 1 base short and J 7 bases short, with 20 bases between. This CDR3 has 18 residues. Germline V CDR1 and CDR2: SEHNR, FQNEAQ (reference sequence). The CDR3 region is CASSLGRWGRGQNSPLHF. The CDR3 DNA follows: TGTGCCAGCAGCTTAGGGAGATGGGGGCGAGGGCAGAATTCACCCCTCCACTTT.

The chain couples TRBV7-8 to TRBJ2-7; TRBD2 agrees at 7 bases. Germline V CDR1 and CDR2: SGHVS, FQNEAQ. The CDR3 has 15 amino acids. V trimming: 1 base; J trimming: 2 bases; junction bases outside the gene matches: 5. CDR3 amino acids: CASSLGGGSPYEQYF. DNA of the CDR3: TGTGCCAGCAGCTTAGGGGGCGGGAGCCCCTACGAGCAGTACTTC. Combining the CDR3 with reference TRBV7-8 and TRBJ2-7 gives the whole variable domain GAGVSQSPRYKVAKRGQDVALRCDPISGHVSLFWYQQALGQGPEFLTYFQNEAQLDKSGLPSDRFFAERPEGSVSTLKIQRTQQEDSAVYLCASSLGGGSPYEQYFGPGTRLTVT.

In the case of this clone: Other nucleotide sequences in the sample specify the same CDR3. This rearrangement joins TRBV5-1 to TRBJ2-5; 8 bases map to TRBD1. Germline V gives CDR1 SGHRS, CDR2 YFSETQ. With 2 bases clipped from V and 2 bases from J, the junction kept 2 bases outside the gene matches. The CDR3 is made up of 14 amino acids. CDR3 residues: CASSLGTGQETQYF. In nucleotides, the CDR3 is TGCGCCAGCAGCTTAGGGACAGGTCAAGAGACCCAGTACTTC.

The chain recombines TRBV6-5 with TRBJ1-6; possible D gene TRBD1, 5 bases. Germline V gene lookup returns CDR1 MNHEY and CDR2 SVGAGI. V lost 8 bases and J lost 5, with 13 bases in between. The CDR3 contains 14 residues. CDR3 nucleotides: TGTGCCAGCGGGAGGGGTATAGATAATTCACCCCTCCACTTT. Encoded protein: CASGRGIDNSPLHF.

This chain links TRBV29-1 with TRBJ2-2, with D tentatively TRBD1 (5 bases). Germline V lookup: CDR1 SQVTM, CDR2 ANQGSEA. The CDR3 loop spans 15 amino acids. Trimming left V 0 bases short and J 4 bases short, with 12 bases between. The CDR3 coding sequence is TGCAGCGTTGAAGATCCCAGGGCCGGCACCGGGGAGCTGTTTTTT. Translation gives CSVEDPRAGTGELFF.

This clone was observed a few times. The chain links TRBV5-1 to TRBJ1-2, with 8 positions matching TRBD1. Germline-derived CDR1 and CDR2 are SGHRS and YFSETQ. The CDR3 has 16 residues. Losses at the gene ends were 4 bases for V and 6 bases for J; bases not matched to a gene: 14. The CDR3 region is CASSKTPGGAYDGYTF. The CDR3, as DNA: TGCGCCAGCAGCAAAACACCAGGGGGCGCGTATGATGGCTACACCTTC.

The chain has TRBV5-8 and TRBJ2-6; 9 nucleotides line up with TRBD1. Looked up from germline, CDR1 is SGHTS and CDR2 is YDEGEE. V shed 0 bases, J shed 3 bases, and the junction held 4 bases outside the gene matches. The CDR3 is 17 amino acids. This chain's CDR3 is CASSLGDRVRGANVLTF. The CDR3 bases are TGTGCCAGCAGCTTGGGGGACAGGGTGCGTGGGGCCAACGTCCTGACTTTC.

This clone was counted a few times. This chain uses TRBV6-5 with TRBJ1-1, with TRBD1 matching over 10 bases. V gave up 6 bases and J gave up 1 base; unmatched junction bases: 5. The CDR3 length is 15 residues. Germline V CDR1 and CDR2: MNHEY, SVGAGI. Here the CDR3 reads CASRDRGPRNTEAFF. CDR3 DNA: TGTGCCAGCAGAGACAGGGGGCCGCGGAACACTGAAGCTTTCTTT.

The chain combines TRBV2 with TRBJ2-3, with D possibly TRBD1 on 7 matching bases. The CDR3 has 14 amino acids. Germline assignment: CDR1 SNHLY and CDR2 FYNNEI. V was pared by 5 bases and J by 3 bases, with 12 bases between. This chain's CDR3 is CASSRRDSTDTQYF. The DNA for the CDR3 is TGTGCCAGCAGTAGGAGGGACAGTACAGATACGCAGTATTTT.

This rearrangement joins TRBV5-6 to TRBJ1-6; 10 bases align to TRBD1. CDR1 is SGHDT, CDR2 YYEEEE, per germline. J gave up 10 bases and V 1 base, and 5 bases lay outside the gene matches. This CDR3 is 15 amino acids long. CDR3 in amino acids: CASSLMTGGESPLHF. For the CDR3, the DNA is TGTGCCAGCAGCTTGATGACAGGGGGCGAATCACCCCTCCACTTT.

Only one count was recorded for this clone. The chain employs TRBV25-1 and TRBJ2-3; D is ambiguous. Germline V lookup: CDR1 MGHDK, CDR2 SYGVNS. The CDR3 runs to 16 residues. V was cut by 3 bases and J by 0 bases, with 13 bases left in between. Here the CDR3 DNA reads TGTGCCAGCAGTGATCTCACTGCTGCTAGCACAGATACGCAGTATTTT. This translates into CASSDLTAASTDTQYF.

The V and J genes are TRBV7-2 and TRBJ2-3; 9 bases agree with TRBD2. The CDR3 covers 16 residues. In germline, CDR1 is SGHTA, CDR2 FQGNSA. Germline trimming cut 2 bases from V and 5 bases from J; bases unmatched to any gene: 8. CDR3 bases: TGTGCCAGCAGCTTATACCGCGGGGGGGCTATAGATACGCAGTATTTT. As protein: CASSLYRGGAIDTQYF.

The J gene is TRBJ1-6, the V gene TRBV5-1, with 7 bases lining up with TRBD1. After removal of 4 bases from V and 9 bases from J, the junction contained 13 bases not matched to a gene. The CDR3 runs 16 residues. Germline CDR1 and CDR2: SGHRS and YFSETQ. In nucleotides, the CDR3 is TGCGCCAGCAGCCGGGACGGGGAAGGGGGCGCTTCACCCCTCCACTTT. Its protein is CASSRDGEGGASPLHF.

The J gene is TRBJ2-1, the V gene TRBV29-1, with TRBD1 identical over 11 bases. The V gene's germline CDR1 is SQVTM and CDR2 ANQGSEA. The CDR3 sequence is 13 residues long. Germline trimming cut 6 bases from V and 4 bases from J; bases unmatched to any gene: 2. The CDR3 here is CSVGTGGYNEQFF. CDR3 bases: TGCAGCGTGGGGACAGGGGGTTACAATGAGCAGTTCTTC.

The V gene is TRBV4-1, the J gene TRBJ2-7; weak D call: TRBD2 (5 bases). The CDR3 has 17 amino acids. V lost 3 bases, J lost 0 bases, and 18 bases lay in between. The germline V gene encodes CDR1 MGHRA and CDR2 YSYEKL. This chain's CDR3 is CASSHEGLGIPSYEQYF. DNA of the CDR3: TGCGCCAGCAGCCATGAGGGCTTGGGCATCCCCTCCTACGAGCAGTACTTC.